These 3 T cell receptor beta chains originate from one sample sequenced in a study of cytomegalovirus exposure and HLA in healthy donors. PCR employed 60 Vbeta and 13 Jbeta primers. Here immunoSEQ multiplex PCR was the method, and the copy in TCRdb shows in-frame clones only, minus some. Here the sample spans about 270,000 clones, 86% being singletons. The sample taken for sequencing was PBMCs. These receptors were collected from a man in his forties in good health and CMV-seropositive.

CDR3 nucleotides: TGTGCCACCGGGGGGAGGGTATCCTACGAGCAGTACTTC. Translated, it gives CATGGRVSYEQYF. V usage is TRBV15 and J usage is TRBJ2-7, with TRBD2 identical over 7 bases. Germline-derived CDR1 and CDR2 are LNHNV and YYDKDF (reference sequence). The ends lost 8 bases at V and 1 base at J; junction bases unmatched: 5. There are 13 residues in the CDR3.

The genes are TRBV15 and TRBJ1-4; no reliable D call. V was pared by 3 bases and J by 7 bases, with 6 bases between. The CDR3 has 12 residues. Per germline, CDR1 LNHNV and CDR2 YYDKDF (reference sequence). The CDR3 DNA follows: TGTGCCACCAGCAGGGGGAGTGAAAAACTGTTTTTT. It translates to CATSRGSEKLFF.

The rearrangement joins TRBV7-3 to TRBJ2-3; TRBD2 matches at 10 bases. The CDR3 consists of 17 residues. CDR1 and CDR2 from the germline V gene are SGHTA and FQGTGA. Trimming at V came to 6 bases and at J to 3 bases, leaving 12 bases not matched to a gene. CDR3 amino acids: CASRSKATLAGTDTQYF. As DNA, the CDR3 is TGTGCCAGCAGGTCAAAAGCAACACTAGCGGGAACAGATACGCAGTATTTT.